The clone carrying this T cell receptor delta chain has a handful of counts. The protein held in TCRdb is that of a much larger clone and does not match this DNA's translation at residue 11, likely because of a read error; the protein shown is translated from the DNA. TCRdb repeated clone calling on the multiplex PCR reads with CATT. The table shows roughly 93,000 delta-chain clones, with 1.4% to 1.5% occurring only once. The sample originates from a study of γδ T cells in repeated Plasmodium falciparum infection. The sequencing sample was made of gamma-delta T cells from blood. The receptor was isolated from a pool of human donors (malaria-infected and uninfected, not separated).

The CDR3 DNA follows: TGTGCTCTTGGGGAACTTGGGGTCCTACGTCTCCGTACTGGGGGATACCAAGAACTTCACACCGATAAACTCATCTTT. Amino acid sequence: CALGELGVLRLRTGGYQELHTDKLIF. The chain is built from TRDV1 and TRDJ1; 12 bases are shared with TRDD3. In the absence of a J gene in TCRdb, the DNA was matched to germline to assign it here. The germline gives CDR1 TSWWSYY, CDR2 QGS. The CDR3 has 26 residues. V was pared by 0 bases and J by 0 bases, with 29 bases of the junction left unmatched.